This T cell receptor beta chain emerged from a study of T-cell reconstitution after alpha-beta-depleted transplantation in children. Unique molecular identifiers tagged the TCRbeta library. TCRdb passed the PCR reads through MiXCR, listing each CDR3 protein once. This repertoire shows some 600,000 distinct CDR3 sequences, over 10% found once; its top ten account for approximately 2%. The CDR3 covers 14 residues. Per germline, CDR1 LNHDA and CDR2 SQIVND (reference sequence). V lost 6 bases, J lost 2 bases, and 13 bases lay in between. The chain employs TRBV19 and TRBJ1-1, with D possibly being TRBD1 (5 bases). The sequence came from a male patient younger than 18 who had a stem cell transplant for acute myeloid leukemia, so the T cells may come from the graft donor. Sequenced here: PBMCs, mostly from graft donor cells, sampled 360 days after TCRalphabeta/CD19-depleted stem cell transplant. Here the CDR3 reads CASSPNWDNTEAFF. As DNA, the CDR3 is TGTGCCAGTAGCCCAAACTGGGACAACACTGAAGCTTTCTTT.